The 27 T cell receptor beta chains below were found in one sample sequenced in a study of T-cell memory formation after mild COVID-19. From the 5' RACE reads, TCRdb called clonotypes with MiXCR, one entry per CDR3 protein. The sample consists of about 350,000 distinct CDR3 sequences, under 30% of them appearing once. Specimen: PBMCs or a T cell subset sorted from them (not recorded which). These receptors were obtained from an adult woman who had mild COVID-19 (a few samples of this study predate the infection). Cell type and time point are not known.

This clonotype has a count of ten or more. The chain has TRBV12-3 or TRBV12-4 and TRBJ1-5, with D perhaps matching TRBD1 (6 bases). Trimming removed 2 bases from V and 3 bases from J, with 11 bases in between. The CDR3 extends over 15 amino acids. The CDR3 bases are TGTGCCAGCAGTTTATCCGGACAGCCCAATCAGCCCCAGCATTTT. Encoded protein: CASSLSGQPNQPQHF.

This clonotype was counted many times. The chain is built from TRBV7-9 and TRBJ1-4, with TRBD1 as a possible D gene (6 bases). The V gene's germline CDR1 is SEHNR and CDR2 FQNEAQ (reference sequence). This CDR3 has 17 residues. The V end was cut by 4 bases, the J end by 0 bases, with 15 bases between. DNA for the CDR3: TGTGCCAGCAGCTCAATCAGGGGCGATGCAACTAATGAAAAACTGTTTTTT. Encoded protein: CASSSIRGDATNEKLFF.

This clonotype was observed a handful of times. This CDR3 reads CASSSLAVYNEQFF. Here the CDR3 DNA reads TGCGCCAGCAGCTCATTAGCGGTCTACAATGAGCAGTTCTTC. The chain carries TRBV5-1 and TRBJ2-1; possible D gene TRBD2, 6 bases. V was trimmed by 3 bases and J by 3 bases, leaving 10 bases between them. This CDR3 spans 14 amino acids. Germline V gives CDR1 SGHRS, CDR2 YFSETQ.

The chain carries TRBV7-6 and TRBJ2-7, with D perhaps assigned TRBD1 or TRBD2 (5 bases each). The germline gives CDR1 SGHVS, CDR2 FNYEAQ. The CDR3 has 15 residues. The V and J ends lost 0 bases and 6 bases respectively, with 15 bases between them. The CDR3 protein is CASSLAWDGTSEQYF. The CDR3 DNA reads as TGTGCCAGCAGCTTAGCTTGGGACGGGACGAGCGAGCAGTACTTC.

The chain joins TRBV15 to TRBJ2-1; 10 bases are a match to TRBD1. The germline CDR1 and CDR2 sequences are LNHNV and YYDKDF (reference sequence). V dropped 5 bases and J dropped 6; count of bases not matched to a gene: 13. This CDR3 contains 17 residues. This CDR3 is CATSLRTGGLWGNEQFF. The CDR3 coding sequence is TGTGCCACCAGCTTACGGACAGGGGGTCTATGGGGCAATGAGCAGTTCTTC.

This clonotype was found a few times. The chain employs TRBV12-3 or TRBV12-4 and TRBJ2-5; a weak D match, TRBD1 (5 bases). CDR3 length: 16 residues. Trimming stripped 3 bases from V and 1 base from J, with 15 bases between. CDR3: CASSLWPSTVQETQYF. The CDR3 region has the DNA TGTGCCAGCAGTTTGTGGCCCTCGACAGTCCAAGAGACCCAGTACTTC.

This chain uses TRBV12-3 or TRBV12-4 with TRBJ2-5, with D maybe TRBD2 (6 bases). Trimming left V 3 bases short and J 4 bases short, with 9 bases between. The CDR3 extends over 13 amino acids. The DNA for the CDR3 is TGTGCCAGCAGTTTCTGGGGAGGAGAGACCCAGTACTTC. This translates into CASSFWGGETQYF.

This rearrangement joins TRBV4-1 to TRBJ1-5; perhaps TRBD1 as D (5 bases). Per the germline V gene, CDR1 is MGHRA and CDR2 is YSYEKL. There are 17 residues in the CDR3. With 1 base removed from V and 0 bases from J, the gap between germline ends came to 13 bases. The CDR3 DNA reads as TGCGCCAGCAGCCAAGGGCGAATGACAGTTAGCAATCAGCCCCAGCATTTT. This sequence encodes CASSQGRMTVSNQPQHF.

The chain recombines TRBV9 with TRBJ1-5; D call uncertain. Germline V CDR1 and CDR2: SGDLS, YYNGEE. The V end was cut by 6 bases, the J end by 6 bases, with 13 bases between. There are 13 residues in the CDR3. CDR3 in DNA: TGTGCCAGCACCCCCCCGGTTGGTCAGCCCCAGCATTTT. Residues: CASTPPVGQPQHF.

There are a few counts of this clonotype. This sequence joins TRBV29-1 and TRBJ2-3; the D is unclear. The germline V and J ends were trimmed by 4 bases and 1 base, with 6 bases remaining between them. The germline CDR1 and CDR2 sequences are SQVTM and ANQGSEA. The CDR3 totals 12 residues. Here the CDR3 reads CSVGRGTDTQYF. CDR3 coding DNA: TGCAGCGTTGGTAGGGGCACAGATACGCAGTATTTT.

This clonotype was counted many times. Sequence at one end of the junction differs from germline and may be a read error. V gene TRBV27 combines with J gene TRBJ2-1; TRBD2 matches 7 bases. The CDR3 is 14 residues long. CDR1 and CDR2 (germline): MNHEY, SMNVEV (reference sequence). CDR3 protein: CASSPGGSYNEQFF. Written as DNA, the CDR3 is TGCGCCAGCAGTCCGGGGGGCTCCTACAATGAGCAGTTCTTC.

The CDR3 sequence: CATRGTGQETQYF. DNA of the CDR3: TGTGCCACCAGGGGGACAGGGCAGGAGACCCAGTACTTC. V usage is TRBV24-1 and J usage is TRBJ2-5; 9 nucleotides agree with TRBD1. V lost 7 bases, J lost 5 bases, and 4 bases stayed unmatched. Germline V CDR1 and CDR2: KGHDR, SFDVKD. The CDR3 is 13 amino acids.

Here the CDR3 DNA reads TGTGCCAGCAGCTTCCGAGGTGGGCGGGAGGGCCGCTCAGATACGCAGTATTTT. It translates to CASSFRGGREGRSDTQYF. The chain joins TRBV5-5 to TRBJ2-3; 9 nucleotides align to TRBD2. The V gene's germline CDR1 is SGHKS and CDR2 YYEKEE (reference sequence). The CDR3 length is 18 residues. The V and J ends lost 2 bases and 4 bases, in that order; junction bases with no gene match: 14.

In its sample, this clonotype was seen a few times. The chain employs TRBV4-1 and TRBJ1-3, with a possible D match to TRBD1 (5 bases). CDR1 and CDR2 (germline): MGHRA, YSYEKL. This CDR3 has 19 residues. V gave up 0 bases and J gave up 0 bases, with 18 bases separating them. CDR3 loop: CASSQESPGRFLSGNTIYF. CDR3 nucleotides: TGCGCCAGCAGCCAAGAGTCGCCGGGGCGCTTTCTCTCTGGAAACACCATATATTTT.

The CDR3 here is CASSPPGGLVYEQYF. For the CDR3, the DNA is TGTGCCAGCAGCCCCCCCGGGGGATTGGTCTACGAGCAGTACTTC. The V gene is TRBV6-2 or TRBV6-3, the J gene TRBJ2-7, with TRBD2 as a possible D gene (6 bases). The germline V gene has CDR1 MNHEY and CDR2 SVGEGT. Trimming shortened V by 6 bases and J by 3 bases, and 18 bases separated the two germline ends. The CDR3 covers 15 residues.

The gene calls are TRBV2 and TRBJ2-1; the D is unclear. CDR1 and CDR2 from the germline V gene are SNHLY and FYNNEI. The V and J ends lost 6 bases and 0 bases respectively, with 21 bases between them. The CDR3 totals 18 residues. The CDR3 DNA sequence: TGTGCCAGCAGCCGAAGGCCCCTGTCCGAGAGCTCCTACAATGAGCAGTTCTTC. It specifies CASSRRPLSESSYNEQFF.

J is TRBJ1-1 and V is TRBV6-4, with D perhaps matching TRBD1 (5 bases). The CDR3 length is 15 residues. V lost 7 bases and J 0 bases, leaving 15 bases between the germline ends. The germline V gene encodes CDR1 MRHNA and CDR2 SNTAGT. The CDR3 DNA reads as TGTGCCAGCAAAGTGTCAGGGATCATGAACACTGAAGCTTTCTTT. It is translated as CASKVSGIMNTEAFF.

This clonotype occurred a few times. V gene TRBV6-1 combines with J gene TRBJ2-5, with 8 bases that match TRBD1. The CDR3 sequence is 12 residues long. V lost 4 bases to trimming and J lost 5 bases; unmatched junction nucleotides: 0. The germline CDR1 and CDR2 sequences are MNHNS and SASEGT. The CDR3 bases are TGTGCCAGCAGTGGGACAGGGGAGACCCAGTACTTC. This translates into CASSGTGETQYF.

In this sample, this clonotype turned up a few times. This chain connects TRBV9 to TRBJ1-1; tentatively, D is TRBD1 (6 bases). The germline V gene has CDR1 SGDLS and CDR2 YYNGEE. The CDR3 totals 15 residues. Trimming pared 6 bases from V and 4 bases from J, leaving 19 bases between. For the CDR3, the DNA is TGTGCCAGCACCACAGAAGGGGGGAGGATCACTGAAGCTTTCTTT. It specifies CASTTEGGRITEAFF.

The CDR3 spells CASSPYSGSSWTDTQYF. CDR3 in DNA: TGTGCCAGCAGTCCCTACTCGGGGAGCAGCTGGACAGATACGCAGTATTTT. V is TRBV12-3 or TRBV12-4 and J is TRBJ2-3; D might be TRBD2 (5 bases). The CDR3 spans 17 residues. With 5 bases removed from V and 3 bases from J, the gap between germline ends came to 21 bases.

This chain connects TRBV4-1 to TRBJ2-7; D perhaps matches TRBD1 (5 bases). The V end was cut by 1 base, the J end by 3 bases, with 10 bases between. Germline V gene data show CDR1 as MGHRA and CDR2 as YSYEKL. This CDR3 has 14 amino acids. CDR3 nucleotides: TGCGCCAGCAGCCAAGTAATGGACATCTACGAGCAGTACTTC. This encodes CASSQVMDIYEQYF.

This clonotype was picked up a small number of times. The V call is TRBV5-1, the J call TRBJ2-3; maybe TRBD2 (6 bases). The CDR3 totals 15 residues. V lost 6 bases to trimming and J lost 2 bases, with 16 bases between them. CDR1 and CDR2 (germline): SGHRS, YFSETQ. CDR3 region: CASTKSGLYTDTQYF. The CDR3 bases are TGCGCCAGCACCAAGAGCGGGCTTTACACAGATACGCAGTATTTT.

The sample holds a few counts of this clonotype. J is TRBJ1-2 and V is TRBV21-1. TRBV21-1 represents a pseudogene. The CDR3 is 18 residues long. Here the CDR3 reads CASSKISKSVLSEYGYTF. The CDR3 DNA sequence: TGTGCCAGCAGCAAAATATCGAAAAGCGTCCTTTCGGAATATGGCTACACCTTC.

The CDR3 protein is CASSIIKGGEQYF. In nucleotides, the CDR3 is TGTGCCAGCAGTATTATCAAGGGGGGCGAGCAGTACTTC. This rearrangement joins TRBV27 to TRBJ2-7, with D perhaps TRBD1 or TRBD2 (6 bases each). Trimming cost V 5 bases and J 6 bases, with 14 bases left between them. From germline, CDR1 is MNHEY and CDR2 SMNVEV (reference sequence). The CDR3 consists of 13 residues.

The V gene is TRBV12-3 or TRBV12-4, the J gene TRBJ2-3; 13 bases line up with TRBD2. CDR3 length: 18 residues. V lost 4 bases and J lost 4; bases outside the gene matches: 11. CDR3 residues: CASSSTWTSGSFADTQYF. For the CDR3, the DNA is TGTGCCAGCAGTTCCACATGGACTAGCGGGAGCTTCGCAGATACGCAGTATTTT.

This clonotype appeared many times. The chain is built from TRBV7-6 and TRBJ2-5, with D uncertain. The CDR3 is 14 amino acids. Germline CDR1 SGHVS, CDR2 FNYEAQ. V was clipped by 5 bases and J by 6 bases, with 16 bases between them. The CDR3 DNA follows: TGTGCCAGCAGCCCCATGGCCCAGGAAAAGACCCAGTACTTC. Encoded protein: CASSPMAQEKTQYF.

The chain uses TRBV7-9 and TRBJ2-1; perhaps TRBD2 as D (5 bases). The germline V and J ends were trimmed by 11 bases and 7 bases, with 12 bases remaining between them. Germline V lookup: CDR1 SEHNR, CDR2 FQNEAQ (reference sequence). CDR3 size: 11 residues. Here the CDR3 DNA reads TGTGCCCTCGAGGGCAAAAATGAGCAGTTCTTC. Translating gives CALEGKNEQFF.